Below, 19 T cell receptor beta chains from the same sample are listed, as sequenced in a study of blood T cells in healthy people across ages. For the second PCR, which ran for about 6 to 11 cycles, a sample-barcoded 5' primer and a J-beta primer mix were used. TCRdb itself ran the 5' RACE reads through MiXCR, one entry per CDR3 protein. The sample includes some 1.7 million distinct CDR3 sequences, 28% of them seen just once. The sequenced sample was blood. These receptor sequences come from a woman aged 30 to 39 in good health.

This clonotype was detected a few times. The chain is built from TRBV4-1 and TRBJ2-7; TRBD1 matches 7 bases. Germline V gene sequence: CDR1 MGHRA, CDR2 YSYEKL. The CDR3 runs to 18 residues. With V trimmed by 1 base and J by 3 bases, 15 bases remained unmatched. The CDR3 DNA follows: TGCGCCAGCAGCCAAGGGGTCCACAGGGGTCCCTTTTACTACGAGCAGTACTTC. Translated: CASSQGVHRGPFYYEQYF.

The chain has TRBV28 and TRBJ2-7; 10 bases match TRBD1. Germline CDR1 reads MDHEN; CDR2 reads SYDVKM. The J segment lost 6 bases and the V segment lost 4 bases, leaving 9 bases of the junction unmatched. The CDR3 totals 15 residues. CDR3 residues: CASSSGQGGMGEQYF. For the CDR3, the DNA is TGTGCCAGCAGTTCCGGACAGGGGGGAATGGGCGAGCAGTACTTC.

CDR3 sequence: CAWSFGPAEYEQYF. CDR3 DNA sequence: TGTGCCTGGAGCTTTGGTCCCGCCGAATACGAGCAGTACTTC. This chain uses TRBV30 with TRBJ2-7; unclear D gene. CDR1 is GTSNPN and CDR2 is SVGIG in the germline V gene (reference sequence). Trimming shortened V by 3 bases and J by 4 bases, and 16 bases separated the two germline ends. This CDR3 comprises 14 residues. Supplemented by reference TRBV30 and TRBJ2-7, the full variable domain reads SQTIHQWPATLVQPVGSPLSLECTVEGTSNPNLYWYRQAAGRGLQLLFYSVGIGQISSEVPQNLSASRPQDRQFILSSKKLLLSDSGFYLCAWSFGPAEYEQYFGPGTRLTVT.

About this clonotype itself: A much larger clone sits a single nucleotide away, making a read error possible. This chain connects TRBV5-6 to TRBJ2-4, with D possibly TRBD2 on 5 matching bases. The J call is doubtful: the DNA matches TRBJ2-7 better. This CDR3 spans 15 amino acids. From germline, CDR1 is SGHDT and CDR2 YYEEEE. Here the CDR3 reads CASSLRGSGSHEQYF. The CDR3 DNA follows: TGTGCCAGCAGCTTGAGAGGGAGTGGGAGTCACGAGCAGTACTTC.

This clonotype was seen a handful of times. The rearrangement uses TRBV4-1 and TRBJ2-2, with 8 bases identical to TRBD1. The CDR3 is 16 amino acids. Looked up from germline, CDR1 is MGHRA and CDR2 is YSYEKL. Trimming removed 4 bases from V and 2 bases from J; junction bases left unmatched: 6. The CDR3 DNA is TGCGCCAGCAGCCCGGGGCAGGGGGCAAACACCGGGGAGCTGTTTTTT. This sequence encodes CASSPGQGANTGELFF.

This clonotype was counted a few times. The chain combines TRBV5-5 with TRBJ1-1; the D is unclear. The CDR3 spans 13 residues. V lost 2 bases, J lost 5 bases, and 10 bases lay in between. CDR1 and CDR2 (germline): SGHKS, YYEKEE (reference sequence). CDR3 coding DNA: TGTGCCAGCAGCTTTTGGGGTGAGACTGAAGCTTTCTTT. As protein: CASSFWGETEAFF.

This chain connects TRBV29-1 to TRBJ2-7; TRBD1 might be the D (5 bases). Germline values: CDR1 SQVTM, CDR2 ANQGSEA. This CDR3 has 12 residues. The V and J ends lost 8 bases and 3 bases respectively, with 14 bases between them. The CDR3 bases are TGCAGCTCAAGCTGGGGCAGCTACGAGCAGTACTTC. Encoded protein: CSSSWGSYEQYF.

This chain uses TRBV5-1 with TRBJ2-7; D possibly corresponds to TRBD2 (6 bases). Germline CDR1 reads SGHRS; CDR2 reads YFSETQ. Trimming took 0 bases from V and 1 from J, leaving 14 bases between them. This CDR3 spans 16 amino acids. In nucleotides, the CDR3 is TGCGCCAGCAGCTTGGACCCCGGGACTGGGTCCTACGAGCAGTACTTC. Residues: CASSLDPGTGSYEQYF.

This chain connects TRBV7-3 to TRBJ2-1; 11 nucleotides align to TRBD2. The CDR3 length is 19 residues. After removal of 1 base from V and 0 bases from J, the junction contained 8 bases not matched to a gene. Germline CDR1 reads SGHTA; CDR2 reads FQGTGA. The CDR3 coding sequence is TGTGCCAGCAGCTTAATCTCTAGCGGGGGGCAGAGCTCCTACAATGAGCAGTTCTTC. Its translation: CASSLISSGGQSSYNEQFF.

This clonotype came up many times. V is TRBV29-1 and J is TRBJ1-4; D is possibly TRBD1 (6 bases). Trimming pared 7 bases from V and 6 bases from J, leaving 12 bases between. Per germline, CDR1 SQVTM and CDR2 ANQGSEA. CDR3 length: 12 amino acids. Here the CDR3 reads CSARTADEKLFF. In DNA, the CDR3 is TGCAGCGCAAGGACAGCGGATGAAAAACTGTTTTTT.

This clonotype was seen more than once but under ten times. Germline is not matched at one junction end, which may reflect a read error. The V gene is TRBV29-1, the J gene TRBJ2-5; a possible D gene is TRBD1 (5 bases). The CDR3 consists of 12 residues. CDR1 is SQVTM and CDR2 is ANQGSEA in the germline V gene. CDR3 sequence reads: CSVARVQGTQYF. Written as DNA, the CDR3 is TGCAGCGTTGCCAGGGTCCAAGGGACCCAGTACTTC.

CDR3 sequence reads: CASNSGAKNIQYF. The CDR3 DNA follows: TGTGCCAGCAATTCGGGGGCCAAAAACATTCAGTACTTC. The gene calls are TRBV2 and TRBJ2-4, with D perhaps TRBD2 (5 bases). The V gene's germline CDR1 is SNHLY and CDR2 FYNNEI. V was trimmed by 7 bases and J by 1 base, leaving 8 bases between them. There are 13 residues in the CDR3.

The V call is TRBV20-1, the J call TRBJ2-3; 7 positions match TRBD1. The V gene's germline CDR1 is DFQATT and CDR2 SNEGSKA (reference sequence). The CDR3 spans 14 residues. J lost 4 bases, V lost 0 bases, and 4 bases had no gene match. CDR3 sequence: CSAREEGGADTQYF. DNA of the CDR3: TGCAGTGCTAGAGAGGAAGGGGGCGCAGATACGCAGTATTTT.

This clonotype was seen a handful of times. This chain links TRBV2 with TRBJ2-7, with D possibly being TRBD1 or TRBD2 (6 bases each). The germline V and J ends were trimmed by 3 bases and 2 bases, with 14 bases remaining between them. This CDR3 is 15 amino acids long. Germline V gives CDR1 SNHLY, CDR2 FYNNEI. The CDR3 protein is CASSDEGGPTYEQYF. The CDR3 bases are TGTGCCAGCAGTGATGAGGGGGGACCCACCTACGAGCAGTACTTC. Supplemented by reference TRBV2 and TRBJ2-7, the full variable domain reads EPEVTQTPSHQVTQMGQEVILRCVPISNHLYFYWYRQILGQKVEFLVSFYNNEISEKSEIFDDQFSVERPDGSNFTLKIRSTKLEDSAMYFCASSDEGGPTYEQYFGPGTRLTVT.

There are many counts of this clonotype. The CDR3 sequence: CSVEGLARDEQFF. The DNA for the CDR3 is TGCAGCGTTGAGGGACTAGCTAGGGATGAGCAGTTCTTC. J is TRBJ2-1 and V is TRBV29-1; 9 positions agree with TRBD2. Per the germline V gene, CDR1 is SQVTM and CDR2 is ANQGSEA. The J segment lost 8 bases and the V segment lost 3 bases, leaving 5 bases of the junction unmatched. The CDR3 is made up of 13 amino acids.

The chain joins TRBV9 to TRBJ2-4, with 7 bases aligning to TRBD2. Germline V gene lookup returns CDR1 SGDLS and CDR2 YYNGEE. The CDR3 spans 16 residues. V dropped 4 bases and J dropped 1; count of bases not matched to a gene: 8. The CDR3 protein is CASSPGLVGAKNIQYF. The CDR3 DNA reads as TGTGCCAGCAGCCCTGGACTAGTGGGCGCCAAAAACATTCAGTACTTC.

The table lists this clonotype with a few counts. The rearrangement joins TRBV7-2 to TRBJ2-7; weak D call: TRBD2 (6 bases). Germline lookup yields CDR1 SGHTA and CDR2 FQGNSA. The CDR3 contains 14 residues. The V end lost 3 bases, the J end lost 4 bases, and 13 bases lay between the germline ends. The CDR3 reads CASSFLGSLYEQYF. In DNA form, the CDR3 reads TGTGCCAGCAGCTTCCTCGGGAGTCTGTACGAGCAGTACTTC.

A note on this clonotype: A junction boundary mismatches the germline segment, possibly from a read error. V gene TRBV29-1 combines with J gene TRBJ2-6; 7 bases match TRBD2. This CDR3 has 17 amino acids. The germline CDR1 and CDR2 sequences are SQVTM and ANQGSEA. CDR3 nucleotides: TGCAGCGTTGCTGGCCTAGCGGCCCCCTCTGGGGCCAACGTCCGGACTTTC. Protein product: CSVAGLAAPSGANVRTF.

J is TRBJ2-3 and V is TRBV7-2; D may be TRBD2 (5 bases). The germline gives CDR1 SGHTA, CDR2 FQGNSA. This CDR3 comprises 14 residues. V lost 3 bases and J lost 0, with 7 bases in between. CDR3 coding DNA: TGTGCCAGCAGCTTCCAGCGGAGCACAGATACGCAGTATTTT. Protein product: CASSFQRSTDTQYF.